This T cell receptor (beta chain) was captured by sequencing in a study of blood T cell repertoires in COVID-19 (dated by TCRdb to the early 2020s). Notes on the research overall: Samples covering the acute and convalescent phases of COVID-19 were provided by collaborators in the United States, Italy and Spain. The prospective study material was composed of cDNA or gDNA derived from T cells, B-cell-depleted T cells, or PBMCs. The dataset comprised deeply sampled blood TCRbeta repertoires from subjects exposed to, actively infected with, or recovered from COVID-19. The repertoires were released in a freely available public database intended as a resource for research on the immune response to SARS-CoV-2. Samples came from the ongoing ImmuneRACE study (first 160 participants) plus 1,254 subjects from 6 global collaborators. Sample metadata almost always included a de-identified subject ID, COVID-19 status, age in years and sex. Where HLA class I and class II types were available, the types were taken from metadata supplied by the sample provider, not from assay-based typing.

The immunoSEQ Assay, a bias-controlled multiplex PCR, was used to amplify TCRbeta CDR3 regions from genomic DNA. The original methods were these. The number of nucleated cells in each sample was estimated by amplification of reference gene primers within the assay. Sequence reads were collapsed and filtered to measure the absolute abundance of every unique TCRbeta CDR3 rearrangement. Productive Simpson clonality was computed per sample as the square root of Simpson's diversity index over productive rearrangements. TCRdb's version of the immuneACCESS table is confined to in-frame rearrangements and falls short of the full clone set. An unresolved V gene accounts for under half of the shortfall where checked; the remainder is of unknown origin. V and J calls and clone size are as listed in that table; D and trimming were resolved from the DNA. A total of roughly 250,000 clones appear in this sample, roughly 84% of them only once. Jointly, the top ten make up under 2.5% of the sample.

Worth noting for this clone: Its antigen is currently not known. Base quality data are lacking; no much larger clone is found one base away.

A second Seattle source provided samples from volunteer blood donors who had recovered from COVID-19. The collaborating institutions used their own protocols to collect whole blood in K2EDTA tubes. For TCRbeta analysis, collaborator samples were shipped as frozen whole blood, as isolated PBMCs, or as DNA extracted from either sample type. Study-wide conclusions, independent of this receptor: How much clinical and demographic metadata was included differed by source and by participant, and the metadata was provided uncurated.

The sample taken for sequencing was peripheral blood. The receptor comes from a woman aged 40 to 50 who had recovered from COVID-19.

The CDR3: CASSSDPTGIDGYTF. The nucleotides are TGCGCCAGCAGCTCCGACCCGACAGGGATTGACGGCTACACCTTC. The sequence joins TRBV5-1 to TRBJ1-2; the junction holds 7 bases that match TRBD1. The CDR3 numbers 15 residues from cysteine through phenylalanine. Just CDR3 DNA is preserved here, 45 bases in frame from base 1. Reading the germline V gene gives CDR1 SGHRS and CDR2 YFSETQ. V is trimmed back by 3 bases and J by 8 bases, and the junction contains 13 bases that no gene match accounts for.